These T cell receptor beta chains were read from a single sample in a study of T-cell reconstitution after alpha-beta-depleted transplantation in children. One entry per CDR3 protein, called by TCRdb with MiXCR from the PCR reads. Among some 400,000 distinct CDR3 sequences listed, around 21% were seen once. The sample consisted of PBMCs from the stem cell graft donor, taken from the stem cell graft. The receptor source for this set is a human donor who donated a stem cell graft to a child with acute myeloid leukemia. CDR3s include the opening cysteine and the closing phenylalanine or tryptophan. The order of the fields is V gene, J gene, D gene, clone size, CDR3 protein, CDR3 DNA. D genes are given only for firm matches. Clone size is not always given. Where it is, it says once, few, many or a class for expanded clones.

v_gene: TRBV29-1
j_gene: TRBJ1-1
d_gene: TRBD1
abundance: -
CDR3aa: CSLETGGGDTEAFF
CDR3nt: TGCAGCCTCGAGACAGGGGGCGGGGACACTGAAGCTTTCTTT

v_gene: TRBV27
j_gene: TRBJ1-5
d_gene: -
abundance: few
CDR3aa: CASSSYSNQPQHF
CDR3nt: TGTGCCAGCAGTTCCTATAGCAATCAGCCCCAGCATTTT

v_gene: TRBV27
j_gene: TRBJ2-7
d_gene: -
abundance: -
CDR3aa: CASSGLGSGFYEQYF
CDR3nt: TGTGCCAGCTCCGGACTGGGTAGCGGATTCTACGAGCAGTACTTC

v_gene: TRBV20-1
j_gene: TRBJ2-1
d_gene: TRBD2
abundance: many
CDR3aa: CSAAGTSASNEQFF
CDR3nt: TGCAGTGCTGCCGGGACTAGCGCCTCCAATGAGCAGTTCTTC

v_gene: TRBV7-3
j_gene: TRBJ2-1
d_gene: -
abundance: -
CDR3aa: CASSLTVVSNNEQFF
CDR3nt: TGTGCCAGCAGCTTAACGGTCGTCAGCAACAATGAGCAGTTCTTC

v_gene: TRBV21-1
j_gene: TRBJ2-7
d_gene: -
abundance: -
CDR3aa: CASSSWTSGTYEQYF
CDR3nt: TGTGCCAGCAGCTCCTGGACTAGCGGTACCTACGAGCAGTACTTC

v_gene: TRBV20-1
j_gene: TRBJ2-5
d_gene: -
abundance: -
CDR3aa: CSASRERPETQYF
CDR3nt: TGCAGTGCAAGTCGGGAGCGCCCAGAGACCCAGTACTTC

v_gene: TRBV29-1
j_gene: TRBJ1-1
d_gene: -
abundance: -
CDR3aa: CSVVPGYRAEAFF
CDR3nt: TGCAGCGTTGTACCGGGTTATCGGGCTGAAGCTTTCTTT

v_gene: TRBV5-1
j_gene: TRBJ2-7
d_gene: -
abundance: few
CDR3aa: CASSPFATYEQYF
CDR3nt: TGCGCCAGCAGCCCCTTTGCGACCTACGAGCAGTACTTC

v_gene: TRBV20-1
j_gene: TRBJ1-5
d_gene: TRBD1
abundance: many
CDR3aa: CSALGTGFNQPQHF
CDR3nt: TGCAGTGCCTTAGGGACAGGGTTCAATCAGCCCCAGCATTTT

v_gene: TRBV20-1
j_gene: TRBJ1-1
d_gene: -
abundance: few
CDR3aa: CSARDDSEAFF
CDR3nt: TGCAGTGCTAGAGATGACAGTGAAGCTTTCTTT

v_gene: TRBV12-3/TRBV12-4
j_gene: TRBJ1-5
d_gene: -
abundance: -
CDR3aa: CASSPTGRAWAEPQHF
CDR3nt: TGTGCCAGCAGTCCCACAGGGAGGGCTTGGGCGGAGCCCCAGCATTTT

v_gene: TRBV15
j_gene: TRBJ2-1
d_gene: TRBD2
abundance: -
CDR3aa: CATSTLGLAGVGSRNEQFF
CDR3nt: TGTGCCACCAGCACATTGGGACTAGCGGGAGTTGGATCGAGGAATGAGCAGTTCTTC

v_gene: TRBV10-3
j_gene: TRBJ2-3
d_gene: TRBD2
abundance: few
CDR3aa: CAISAPGSGRGTDTQYF
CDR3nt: TGTGCCATCAGTGCGCCCGGAAGCGGGAGAGGGACAGATACGCAGTATTTT

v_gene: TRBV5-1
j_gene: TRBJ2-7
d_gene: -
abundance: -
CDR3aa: CASRRGYDEQYF
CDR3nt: TGCGCCAGCCGAAGGGGTTACGACGAGCAGTACTTC

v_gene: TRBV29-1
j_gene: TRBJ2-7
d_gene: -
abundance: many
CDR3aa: CSVKSSYEQYF
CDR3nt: TGCAGCGTTAAGAGCTCCTACGAGCAGTACTTC

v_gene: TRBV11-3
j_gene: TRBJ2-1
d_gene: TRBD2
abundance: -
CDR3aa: CASSSSVAGNEQFF
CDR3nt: TGTGCCAGCAGCTCCTCCGTAGCGGGAAATGAGCAGTTCTTC

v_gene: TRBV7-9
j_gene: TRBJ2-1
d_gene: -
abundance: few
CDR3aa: CASSSEMSSYNEQFF
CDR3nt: TGTGCCAGCAGCTCGGAGATGAGCTCCTACAATGAGCAGTTCTTC

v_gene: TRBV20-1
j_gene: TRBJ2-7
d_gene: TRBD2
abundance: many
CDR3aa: CSARGLAGAYEQYF
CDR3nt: TGCAGTGCTAGGGGACTAGCGGGTGCCTACGAGCAGTACTTC

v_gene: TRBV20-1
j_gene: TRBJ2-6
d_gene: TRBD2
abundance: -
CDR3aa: CSARTPLAGGSSGANVLTF
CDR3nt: TGCAGTGCTAGAACCCCTCTAGCGGGAGGGAGCTCTGGGGCCAACGTCCTGACTTTC

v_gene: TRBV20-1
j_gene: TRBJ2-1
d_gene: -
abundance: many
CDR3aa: CSARPRRSSYNEQFF
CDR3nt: TGCAGTGCTAGACCACGGAGGAGCTCCTACAATGAGCAGTTCTTC

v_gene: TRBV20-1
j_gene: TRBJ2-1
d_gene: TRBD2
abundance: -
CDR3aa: CSASSLGAASGSLYEQFF
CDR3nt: TGCAGTGCTAGCTCCCTCGGGGCGGCTAGCGGGAGTCTGTATGAGCAGTTCTTC

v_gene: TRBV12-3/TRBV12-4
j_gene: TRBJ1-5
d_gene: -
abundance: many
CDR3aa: CASSLFPNSNQPQHF
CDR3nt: TGTGCCAGCAGTTTGTTCCCCAATAGCAATCAGCCCCAGCATTTT

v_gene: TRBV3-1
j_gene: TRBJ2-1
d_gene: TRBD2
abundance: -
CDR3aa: CASSPRGVWDEQFF
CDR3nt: TGTGCCAGCAGCCCCCGGGGGGTTTGGGATGAGCAGTTCTTC

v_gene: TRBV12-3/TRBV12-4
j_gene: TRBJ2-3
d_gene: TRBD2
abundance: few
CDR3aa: CATYSGMDTDTQYF
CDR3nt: TGTGCCACATATAGCGGGATGGACACAGATACGCAGTATTTT

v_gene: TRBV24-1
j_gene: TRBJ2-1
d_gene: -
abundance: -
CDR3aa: CATSDPTKLEDEQFF
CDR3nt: TGTGCCACCAGTGACCCGACCAAACTAGAAGACGAGCAGTTCTTC

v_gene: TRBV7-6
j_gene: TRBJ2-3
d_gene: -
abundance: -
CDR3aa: CASSLWPTVSTDTQYF
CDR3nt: TGTGCCAGCAGCTTATGGCCGACGGTTAGCACAGATACGCAGTATTTT

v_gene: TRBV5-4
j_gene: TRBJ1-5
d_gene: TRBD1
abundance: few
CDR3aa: CASSLEETGAISNQPQHF
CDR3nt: TGTGCCAGCAGCTTGGAGGAGACAGGGGCAATTAGCAATCAGCCCCAGCATTTT

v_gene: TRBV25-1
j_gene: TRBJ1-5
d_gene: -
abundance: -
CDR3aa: CASSGRGQTDNQPQHF
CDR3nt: TGTGCCAGCAGTGGGCGCGGCCAGACAGACAATCAGCCCCAGCATTTT

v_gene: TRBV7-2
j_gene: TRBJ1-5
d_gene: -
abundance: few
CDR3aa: CASSLARMGSRGPQHF
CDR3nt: TGTGCCAGCAGCTTAGCGCGGATGGGGAGTAGAGGGCCCCAGCATTTT

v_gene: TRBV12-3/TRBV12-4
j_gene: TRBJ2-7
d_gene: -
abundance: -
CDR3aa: CASSLYRISSYEQCF
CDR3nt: TGTGCCAGCAGTTTATATAGGATAAGCTCCTACGAGCAGTGCTTC

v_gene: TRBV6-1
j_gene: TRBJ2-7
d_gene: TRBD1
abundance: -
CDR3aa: CASKRGQGAYEQYF
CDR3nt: TGTGCCAGCAAACGGGGACAGGGGGCTTACGAGCAGTACTTC

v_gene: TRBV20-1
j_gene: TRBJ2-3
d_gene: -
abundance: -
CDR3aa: CSSSLTSSTDTQYF
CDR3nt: TGCAGCTCGTCACTGACTTCTAGCACAGATACGCAGTATTTT

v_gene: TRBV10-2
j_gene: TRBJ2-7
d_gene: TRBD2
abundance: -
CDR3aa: CASSETGLAGEGRRYF
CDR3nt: TGCGCCAGCAGTGAAACTGGACTAGCGGGAGAGGGGCGGAGGTACTTC

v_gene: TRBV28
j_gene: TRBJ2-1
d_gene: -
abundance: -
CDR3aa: CASSLLVSNPYNEQFF
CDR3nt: TGTGCCAGCAGTTTATTGGTCAGCAACCCCTACAATGAGCAGTTCTTC

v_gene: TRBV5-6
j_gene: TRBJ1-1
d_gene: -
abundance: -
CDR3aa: CASSVPNTEAFF
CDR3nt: TGTGCCAGCAGCGTACCGAACACTGAAGCTTTCTTT

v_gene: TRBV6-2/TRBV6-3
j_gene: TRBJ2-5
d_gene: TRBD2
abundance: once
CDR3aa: CASNLGLAGETQYF
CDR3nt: TGTGCCAGCAACCTGGGACTAGCGGGAGAGACCCAGTACTTC

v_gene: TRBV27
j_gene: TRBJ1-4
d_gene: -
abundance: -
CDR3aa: CASSLAPGAKRLFF
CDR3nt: TGTGCCAGCAGTTTGGCGCCAGGGGCGAAGAGACTGTTTTTT

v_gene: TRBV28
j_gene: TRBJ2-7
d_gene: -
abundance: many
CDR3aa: CASSLPREFHEQYF
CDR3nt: TGTGCCAGCAGTTTGCCCCGGGAATTTCACGAGCAGTACTTC

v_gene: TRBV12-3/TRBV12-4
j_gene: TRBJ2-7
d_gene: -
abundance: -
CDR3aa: CASSLLGGFSSYEQYF
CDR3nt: TGTGCCAGCAGTTTACTCGGGGGTTTTAGCTCCTACGAGCAGTACTTC

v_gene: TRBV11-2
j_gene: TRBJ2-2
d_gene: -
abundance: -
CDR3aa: CASSWADSGTGELFF
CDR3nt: TGTGCCAGCAGCTGGGCGGACTCGGGCACCGGGGAGCTGTTTTTT

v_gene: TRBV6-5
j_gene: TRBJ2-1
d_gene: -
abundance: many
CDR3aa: CASTQGDEQFF
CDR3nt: TGTGCCAGCACCCAGGGCGATGAGCAGTTCTTC

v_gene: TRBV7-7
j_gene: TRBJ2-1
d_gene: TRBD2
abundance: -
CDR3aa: CASSSGLAGGVEQFF
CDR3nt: TGTGCCAGCAGCTCGGGACTAGCGGGAGGCGTGGAGCAGTTCTTC

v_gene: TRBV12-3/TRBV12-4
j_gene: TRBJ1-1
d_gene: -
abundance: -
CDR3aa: CASSLSYLNTEAFF
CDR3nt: TGTGCCAGCAGTTTATCGTACCTAAACACTGAAGCTTTCTTT

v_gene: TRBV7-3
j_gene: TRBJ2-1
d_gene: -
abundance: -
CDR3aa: CASSLHTGYNEQFF
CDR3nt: TGTGCCAGCAGCTTACACACGGGGTACAATGAGCAGTTCTTC

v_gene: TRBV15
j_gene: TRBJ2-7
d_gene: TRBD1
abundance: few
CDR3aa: CATSRVWTSPGTGKYEQYF
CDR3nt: TGTGCCACCAGCAGAGTGTGGACTTCCCCCGGGACAGGGAAATACGAGCAGTACTTC

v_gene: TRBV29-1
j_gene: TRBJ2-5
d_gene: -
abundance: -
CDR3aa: CSVDGQGPPQETQYF
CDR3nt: TGCAGCGTTGATGGGCAGGGACCGCCCCAAGAGACCCAGTACTTC

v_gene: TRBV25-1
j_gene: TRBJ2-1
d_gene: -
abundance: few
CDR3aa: CASSESSRGVDEQFF
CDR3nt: TGTGCCAGCAGTGAAAGTAGCAGGGGTGTCGATGAGCAGTTCTTC

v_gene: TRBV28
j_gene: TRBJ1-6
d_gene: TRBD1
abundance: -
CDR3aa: CASSWTGERDSPLHF
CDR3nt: TGTGCCAGCAGTTGGACAGGGGAAAGAGATTCACCCCTCCACTTT

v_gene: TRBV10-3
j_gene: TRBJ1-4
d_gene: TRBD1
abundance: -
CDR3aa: CAISGGQGDGEKLFF
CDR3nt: TGTGCCATCAGTGGGGGACAGGGTGACGGTGAAAAACTGTTTTTT

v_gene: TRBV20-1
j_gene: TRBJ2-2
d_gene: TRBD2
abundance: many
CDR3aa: CSAKRLAGGHTGELFF
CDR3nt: TGCAGTGCTAAGAGACTAGCGGGAGGGCACACCGGGGAGCTGTTTTTT

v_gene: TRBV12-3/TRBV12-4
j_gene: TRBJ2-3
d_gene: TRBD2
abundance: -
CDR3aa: CASSLRGARTDTQYF
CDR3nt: TGTGCCAGCAGTTTGCGGGGGGCGAGGACAGATACGCAGTATTTT